The 4 T cell receptor beta chains in this list originate from one sample, sequenced in a study of CD8 T cells in ankylosing spondylitis. TCRdb used MiXCR to reprocess the 5' RACE reads, holding one entry per CDR3 protein. Here the sample spans under 250,000 distinct CDR3 sequences, 8.2% being singletons. Sequenced: blood, either unsorted or a sorted T cell fraction (not recorded which). The source of these receptors is a female donor with ankylosing spondylitis or in good health (not recorded which).

Of note for this clonotype: This may be a read error: a much more frequent sequence differs by one nucleotide. The chain carries TRBV20-1 and TRBJ1-4; D unclear. This CDR3 region has 13 residues. V lost 1 base and J 7 bases, leaving 10 bases between the germline ends. Germline values: CDR1 DFQATT, CDR2 SNEGSKA (reference sequence). CDR3 in amino acids: CSARGPVREKLFF. The CDR3 DNA follows: TGCAGTGCTAGAGGGCCAGTTCGTGAAAAACTGTTTTTT.

This clonotype was counted many times. The rearrangement uses TRBV5-6 and TRBJ1-2; D gene unclear. The CDR3 is 15 residues long. With 0 bases removed from V and 1 base from J, the gap between germline ends came to 10 bases. Looked up from germline, CDR1 is SGHDT and CDR2 is YYEEEE. The CDR3 sequence is CASSLVAGNNYGYTF. DNA of the CDR3: TGTGCCAGCAGCTTGGTGGCAGGTAATAACTATGGCTACACCTTC.

On this clonotype itself: This sequence may be a read error, since a much larger clone differs from it by one base. The J gene is TRBJ2-1, the V gene TRBV10-1; unclear D gene. This CDR3 region has 11 residues. CDR1 WNHNN and CDR2 SYGVQD come from the germline V gene (reference sequence). The CDR3 DNA reads as TGCGTCGCAGAAGGATTCAATGAGCAGTTCTTC. This encodes CVAEGFNEQFF.

There are many counts of this clonotype. The V gene is TRBV20-1, the J gene TRBJ2-1; no firm D call. V was clipped by 4 bases and J by 4 bases, with 2 bases between them. The germline V gene has CDR1 DFQATT and CDR2 SNEGSKA (reference sequence). This CDR3 comprises 10 residues. The CDR3 nucleotides are TGCAGTGCTATTTACAATGAGCAGTTCTTC. It encodes CSAIYNEQFF.